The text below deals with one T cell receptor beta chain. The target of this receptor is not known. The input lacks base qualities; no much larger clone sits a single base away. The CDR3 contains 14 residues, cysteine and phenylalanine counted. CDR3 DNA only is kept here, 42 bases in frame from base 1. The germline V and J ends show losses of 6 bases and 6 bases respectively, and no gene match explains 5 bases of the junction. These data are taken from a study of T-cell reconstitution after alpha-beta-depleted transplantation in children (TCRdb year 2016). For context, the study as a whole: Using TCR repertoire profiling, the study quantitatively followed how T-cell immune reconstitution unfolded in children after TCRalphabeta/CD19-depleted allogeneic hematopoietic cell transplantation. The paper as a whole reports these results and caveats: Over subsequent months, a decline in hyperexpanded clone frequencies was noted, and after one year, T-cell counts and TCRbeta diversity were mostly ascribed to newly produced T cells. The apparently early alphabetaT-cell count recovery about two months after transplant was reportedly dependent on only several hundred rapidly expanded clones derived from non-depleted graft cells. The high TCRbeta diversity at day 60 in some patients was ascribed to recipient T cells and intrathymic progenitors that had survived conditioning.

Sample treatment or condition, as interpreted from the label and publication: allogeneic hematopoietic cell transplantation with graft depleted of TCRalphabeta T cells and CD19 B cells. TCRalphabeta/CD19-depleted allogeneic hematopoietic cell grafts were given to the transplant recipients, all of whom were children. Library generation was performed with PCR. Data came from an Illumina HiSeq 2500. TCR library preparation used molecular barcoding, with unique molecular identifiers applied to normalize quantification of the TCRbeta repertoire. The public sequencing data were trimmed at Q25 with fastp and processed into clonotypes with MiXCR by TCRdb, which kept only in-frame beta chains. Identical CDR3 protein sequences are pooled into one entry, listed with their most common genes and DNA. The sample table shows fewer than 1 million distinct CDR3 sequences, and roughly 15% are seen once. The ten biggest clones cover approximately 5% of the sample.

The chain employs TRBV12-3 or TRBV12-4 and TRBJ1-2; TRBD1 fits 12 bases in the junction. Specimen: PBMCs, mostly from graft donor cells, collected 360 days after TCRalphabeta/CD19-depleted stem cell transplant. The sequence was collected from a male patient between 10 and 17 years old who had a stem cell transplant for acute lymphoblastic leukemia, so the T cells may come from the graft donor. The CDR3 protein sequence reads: CASRPGTGGHGYTF. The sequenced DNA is TGTGCCAGCAGGCCCGGGACAGGGGGCCATGGCTACACCTTC.